Listed here are 23 T cell receptor beta chains from one sample, sequenced in a study of Siglec-9 on CD8 T cells in melanoma. Assay: immunoSEQ multiplex PCR; the TCRdb copy retains only in-frame clones and omits some. Altogether 1,400 or so clones are present, about 60% being singletons, with the ten largest covering approximately 15%. The sequenced material came from Siglec-9+ CD8+ T cells sorted from blood. Receptor source: a human donor in good health.

Worth noting for this clone: A much larger clone is a single base away; this may be a read error. Different DNA sequences within this sample yield the same CDR3. The rearrangement links TRBV5-6 to TRBJ1-2, with 9 bases aligning to TRBD1. The CDR3 loop spans 14 amino acids. J was trimmed by 5 bases and V by 0 bases; bases with no gene match: 2. CDR1 SGHDT and CDR2 YYEEEE come from the germline V gene. CDR3 nucleotides: TGTGCCAGCAGCTTGGGGACAGGGGCTTATGGCTACACCTTC. This translates into CASSLGTGAYGYTF.

This sequence joins TRBV13 and TRBJ1-1; D is unclear. This CDR3 comprises 12 residues. Germline loops: CDR1 PRHDT, CDR2 FYEKMQ (reference sequence). Trimming cost V 0 bases and J 6 bases, with 5 bases left between them. This CDR3 reads CASSLGSAEAFF. As DNA, the CDR3 is TGTGCCAGCAGCTTAGGGTCGGCTGAAGCTTTCTTT.

This chain uses TRBV6-4 with TRBJ2-2; 10 bases agree with TRBD2. Germline V gene sequence: CDR1 MRHNA, CDR2 SNTAGT. There are 15 residues in the CDR3. The V segment lost 4 bases and the J segment 4 bases; nucleotides outside the gene matches: 3. Here the CDR3 DNA reads TGTGCCAGCAGTGGGACTAGCGGTGGCACCGGGGAGCTGTTTTTT. This gives the protein CASSGTSGGTGELFF.

This clone was counted a few times. This chain links TRBV27 with TRBJ1-2, with D possibly being TRBD1 (5 bases). Trimming shortened V by 5 bases and J by 6 bases, and 16 bases separated the two germline ends. This CDR3 is built from 14 residues. Per the germline V gene, CDR1 is MNHEY and CDR2 is SMNVEV (reference sequence). In DNA, the CDR3 is TGTGCCAGCAGTCCCCGGGTCAGGGTCCATGGCTACACCTTC. This sequence encodes CASSPRVRVHGYTF.

V and J are TRBV11-2 and TRBJ2-1; TRBD2 agrees at 8 bases. The CDR3 has 17 amino acids. The J segment lost 6 bases and the V segment lost 4 bases, leaving 14 bases of the junction unmatched. Germline V gene lookup returns CDR1 SGHAT and CDR2 FQNNGV. The CDR3 spells CASSSSGSESGVNEQFF. The CDR3 DNA reads as TGTGCCAGCAGCTCAAGCGGGAGTGAATCGGGAGTCAATGAGCAGTTCTTC.

The chain employs TRBV5-6 and TRBJ1-1; D gene uncertain. The CDR3 is 13 residues long. Germline V lookup: CDR1 SGHDT, CDR2 YYEEEE. Trimming shortened V by 2 bases and J by 1 base, and 6 bases separated the two germline ends. This CDR3 reads CASSFIGNTEAFF. The CDR3 nucleotides are TGTGCCAGCAGCTTCATCGGGAACACTGAAGCTTTCTTT.

The V and J genes are TRBV30 and TRBJ2-2, with 11 bases identical to TRBD2. Germline loops: CDR1 GTSNPN, CDR2 SVGIG (reference sequence). V was pared by 4 bases and J by 5 bases, with 6 bases of the junction left unmatched. The length of the CDR3 is 15 residues. CDR3 in DNA: TGTGCCTGGACTAGCGGGGGGCGAGAGACCGGGGAGCTGTTTTTT. Its protein is CAWTSGGRETGELFF.

The rearrangement links TRBV27 to TRBJ2-7; 7 bases map to TRBD1. This CDR3 has 14 amino acids. The J segment lost 3 bases and the V segment lost 5 bases, leaving 7 bases of the junction unmatched. CDR1 is MNHEY, CDR2 SMNVEV, per germline (reference sequence). CDR3 region: CASSPRDSLYEQYF. The DNA of the CDR3 is TGTGCCAGCAGTCCCCGGGACAGTCTCTACGAGCAGTACTTC.

In DNA form, the CDR3 reads TGTGCCAGCAGTGATGGACTAGGGGACTACAATGAGCAGTTCTTC. Translated, it gives CASSDGLGDYNEQFF. The chain joins TRBV6-4 to TRBJ2-1, with 7 bases that match TRBD2. Germline CDR1 is MRHNA and CDR2 is SNTAGT. The CDR3 is made up of 15 amino acids. The trim removed 3 bases at V and 3 bases at J, leaving 5 bases unmatched.

The J gene is TRBJ2-7, the V gene TRBV10-1; a weak D match, TRBD1 (6 bases). Trimming took 8 bases from V and 4 from J, leaving 6 bases between them. The CDR3 loop spans 10 amino acids. The germline V gene has CDR1 WNHNN and CDR2 SYGVQD (reference sequence). Written as DNA, the CDR3 is TGCGCCAGCGGACAGTACGAGCAGTACTTC. The encoded protein is CASGQYEQYF.

J is TRBJ2-1 and V is TRBV7-2; D is perhaps TRBD2 (5 bases). The CDR3 covers 13 residues. The germline V and J ends were trimmed by 3 bases and 8 bases, with 11 bases remaining between them. CDR1 is SGHTA and CDR2 is FQGNSA in the germline V gene. In DNA form, the CDR3 reads TGTGCCAGCAGCTTTGGGAGTGTGGATGAGCAGTTCTTC. This gives the protein CASSFGSVDEQFF.

The rearrangement uses TRBV6-4 and TRBJ2-3, with TRBD2 matching 11 bases. CDR3 length: 15 residues. Germline lookup yields CDR1 MRHNA and CDR2 SNTAGT. The ends lost 6 bases at V and 1 base at J; junction bases unmatched: 3. CDR3 bases: TGTGCCAGCAGCAAACTAGCGGGGGGCACAGATACGCAGTATTTT. It is translated as CASSKLAGGTDTQYF.

Only a few counts were recorded for this clone. The chain employs TRBV6-4 and TRBJ1-6, with 9 nucleotides matching TRBD1. Trimming cost V 0 bases and J 6 bases; bases outside gene matches: 0. The length of the CDR3 is 15 residues. CDR1 is MRHNA, CDR2 SNTAGT, per germline. The CDR3 spells CASSDSTGGNSPLHF. CDR3 DNA: TGTGCCAGCAGTGACTCGACAGGGGGTAATTCACCCCTCCACTTT.

This chain links TRBV6-1 with TRBJ2-1, with a weak D call TRBD2 (5 bases). This CDR3 comprises 14 residues. The germline V gene encodes CDR1 MNHNS and CDR2 SASEGT. The ends were cut back, 1 base at V and 3 bases at J, with 7 bases in the middle. CDR3 nucleotide sequence: TGTGCCAGCAGTGAAGGTAGCGACTACAATGAGCAGTTCTTC. Translation gives CASSEGSDYNEQFF.

V is TRBV5-4 and J is TRBJ2-3, with 12 positions matching TRBD1. Germline CDR1 SGHNT, CDR2 YYREEE (reference sequence). The CDR3 contains 17 residues. Unmatched junction bases numbered 6, after V lost 1 base and J lost 3 bases. The DNA for the CDR3 is TGTGCCAGCAGCTTGTGGGGGACAGGGGGCCTAACAGATACGCAGTATTTT. Translation: CASSLWGTGGLTDTQYF.

Of note for this clone: Different DNA sequences within this sample yield the same CDR3. The CDR3 here is CASSQGTGGGNTEAFF. CDR3 DNA: TGCGCCAGCAGCCAAGGGACAGGGGGCGGGAACACTGAAGCTTTCTTT. This rearrangement joins TRBV4-1 to TRBJ1-1; 11 bases map to TRBD1. Germline CDR1 reads MGHRA; CDR2 reads YSYEKL. This CDR3 has 16 residues. V was clipped by 1 base and J by 1 base; unmatched bases: 2.

The chain links TRBV6-4 to TRBJ1-2; TRBD1 is a possible D gene (5 bases). The V end lost 0 bases, the J end lost 6 bases, and 17 bases lay between the germline ends. The CDR3 sequence is 16 residues long. In germline, CDR1 is MRHNA, CDR2 SNTAGT. The CDR3 here is CASSDSSQGDTNGYTF. In DNA form, the CDR3 reads TGTGCCAGCAGTGACTCGAGCCAGGGCGACACCAATGGCTACACCTTC.

The rearrangement links TRBV4-1 to TRBJ1-5; D may be TRBD1 (6 bases). The V and J ends lost 2 bases and 4 bases respectively, with 18 bases between them. In germline, CDR1 is MGHRA, CDR2 YSYEKL. The CDR3 has 17 residues. The CDR3 region has the DNA TGCGCCAGCAGCCAACGGGCGGTTGGGGGCCTTAATCAGCCCCAGCATTTT. Its protein product is CASSQRAVGGLNQPQHF.

The CDR3 is CASSSELDTQYF. The CDR3 nucleotides are TGTGCCAGCAGTTCCGAATTAGATACGCAGTATTTT. J is TRBJ2-3 and V is TRBV27; D gene unclear. V dropped 4 bases and J dropped 5 bases, with 7 bases sitting between them. This CDR3 spans 12 amino acids. CDR1 and CDR2 from the germline V gene are MNHEY and SMNVEV (reference sequence).

The chain uses TRBV27 and TRBJ1-2; D is unresolved. The CDR3 extends over 11 amino acids. Germline lookup yields CDR1 MNHEY and CDR2 SMNVEV (reference sequence). Trimming pared 8 bases from V and 7 bases from J, leaving 11 bases between. CDR3 in DNA: TGTGCCAGCTCGGCAGGAGGTGGCTACACCTTC. Amino acids: CASSAGGGYTF.

This clone is deemed large (0.1 to 1%). The chain links TRBV6-1 to TRBJ2-1; 9 bases fit TRBD2. Trimming removed 8 bases from V and 8 bases from J; junction bases left unmatched: 7. The germline CDR1 and CDR2 sequences are MNHNS and SASEGT. The CDR3 has 13 residues. Here the CDR3 DNA reads TGTGCCAGCCTAGCGGGAATTATCGATGAGCAGTTCTTC. Amino acid sequence: CASLAGIIDEQFF.

This clone was observed a few times. The chain employs TRBV29-1 and TRBJ2-7; D not resolved. V was trimmed by 7 bases and J by 0 bases, leaving 7 bases between them. In germline, CDR1 is SQVTM, CDR2 ANQGSEA. The CDR3 runs 11 residues. This chain's CDR3 is CSAIFSYEQYF. CDR3 bases: TGCAGCGCGATTTTCTCCTACGAGCAGTACTTC.

By its share, this clone is medium-sized. The chain carries TRBV4-1 and TRBJ2-1, with 9 nucleotides matching TRBD2. Trimming took 1 base from V and 1 from J; bases not matched to a gene: 2. This CDR3 is built from 16 residues. Germline V gene sequence: CDR1 MGHRA, CDR2 YSYEKL. The CDR3 loop reads CASSQVLAGSYNEQFF. CDR3 nucleotides: TGCGCCAGCAGCCAAGTTCTAGCGGGATCCTACAATGAGCAGTTCTTC.